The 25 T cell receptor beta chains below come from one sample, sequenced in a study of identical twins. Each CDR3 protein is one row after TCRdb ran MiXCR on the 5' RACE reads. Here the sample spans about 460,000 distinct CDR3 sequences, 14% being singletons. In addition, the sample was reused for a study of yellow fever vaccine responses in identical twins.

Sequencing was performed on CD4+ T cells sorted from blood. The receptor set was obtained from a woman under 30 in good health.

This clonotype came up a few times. CDR3: CASSPDTRADEQYF. In nucleotides, the CDR3 is TGTGCCAGCTCACCAGACACGAGGGCGGACGAGCAGTACTTC. The V call is TRBV18, the J call TRBJ2-7, with D perhaps matching TRBD2 (5 bases). The CDR3 sequence is 14 residues long. CDR1 is KGHSH and CDR2 is LQKENI in the germline V gene. Deletions cut 2 bases from V and 5 bases from J, with 13 bases between.

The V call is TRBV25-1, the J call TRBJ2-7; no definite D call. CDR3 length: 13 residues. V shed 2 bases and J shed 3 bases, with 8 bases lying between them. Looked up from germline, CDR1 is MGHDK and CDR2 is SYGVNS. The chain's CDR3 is CASSEGPRYEQYF. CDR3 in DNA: TGTGCCAGCAGTGAAGGACCACGCTACGAGCAGTACTTC.

CDR3 sequence: CASSVAQGAVEQYF. The CDR3 region has the DNA TGTGCCAGCAGTGTTGCGCAGGGGGCGGTCGAGCAGTACTTC. The chain combines TRBV2 with TRBJ2-7; TRBD1 aligns across 8 bases. This CDR3 contains 14 residues. The V gene's germline CDR1 is SNHLY and CDR2 FYNNEI. After removal of 4 bases from V and 6 bases from J, the junction contained 8 bases not matched to a gene.

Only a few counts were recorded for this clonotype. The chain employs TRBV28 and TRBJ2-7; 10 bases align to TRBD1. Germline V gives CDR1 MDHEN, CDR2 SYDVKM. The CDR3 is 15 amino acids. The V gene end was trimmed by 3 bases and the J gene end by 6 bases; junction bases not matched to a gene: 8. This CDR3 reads CASSFLWDRGTEQYF. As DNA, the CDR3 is TGTGCCAGCAGTTTCTTATGGGACAGGGGTACCGAGCAGTACTTC.

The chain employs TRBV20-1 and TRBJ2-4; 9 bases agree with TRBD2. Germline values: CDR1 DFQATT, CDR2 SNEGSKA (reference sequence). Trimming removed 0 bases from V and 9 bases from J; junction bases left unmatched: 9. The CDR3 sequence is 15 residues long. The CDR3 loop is CSARDDAGGRGIQYF. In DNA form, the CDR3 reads TGCAGTGCTAGAGATGATGCGGGGGGGCGTGGCATTCAGTACTTC.

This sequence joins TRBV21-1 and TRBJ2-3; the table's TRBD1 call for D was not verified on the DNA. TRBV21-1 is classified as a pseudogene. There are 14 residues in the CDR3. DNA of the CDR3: TGTGCCAGCACCCTCCGGGACCCACAGGGCACGCAGTATTTT. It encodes CASTLRDPQGTQYF.

Written as DNA, the CDR3 is TGTGCCAGCAGCCAAAATACAGGACGCGAGCAGTACTTC. Protein sequence: CASSQNTGREQYF. V usage is TRBV3-1 and J usage is TRBJ2-7, with a possible D match to TRBD1 (5 bases). The CDR3 has 13 amino acids. CDR1 LGHDT and CDR2 YNNKEL come from the germline V gene (reference sequence). V lost 2 bases, J lost 6 bases, and 11 bases lay in between.

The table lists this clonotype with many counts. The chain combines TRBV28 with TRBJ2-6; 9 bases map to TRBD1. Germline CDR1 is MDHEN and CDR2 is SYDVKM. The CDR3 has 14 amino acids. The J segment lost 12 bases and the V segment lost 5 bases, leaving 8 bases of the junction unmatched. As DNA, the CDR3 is TGTGCCAGCAGTCCACAGGGGGCCCCGACCGTCCTGACTTTC. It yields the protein CASSPQGAPTVLTF.

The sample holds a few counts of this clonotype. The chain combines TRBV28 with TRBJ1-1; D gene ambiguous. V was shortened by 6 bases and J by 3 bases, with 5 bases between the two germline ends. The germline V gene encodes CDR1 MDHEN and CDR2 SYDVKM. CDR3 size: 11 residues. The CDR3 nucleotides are TGTGCCAGCAGGGAATACACTGAAGCTTTCTTT. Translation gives CASREYTEAFF.

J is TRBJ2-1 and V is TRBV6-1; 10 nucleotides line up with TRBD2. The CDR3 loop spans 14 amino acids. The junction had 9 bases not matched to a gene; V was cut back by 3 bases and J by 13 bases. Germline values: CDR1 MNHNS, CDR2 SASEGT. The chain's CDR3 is CASSELAGDTGQFF. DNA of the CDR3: TGTGCCAGCAGTGAGCTAGCGGGAGACACGGGTCAGTTCTTC.

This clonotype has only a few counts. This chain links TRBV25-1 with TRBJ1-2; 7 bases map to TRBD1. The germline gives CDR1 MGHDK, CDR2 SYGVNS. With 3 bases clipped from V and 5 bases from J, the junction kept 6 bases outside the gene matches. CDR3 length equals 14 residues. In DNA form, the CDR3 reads TGTGCCAGCAGTGACCCAGGCAGGGGGTATGGCTACACCTTC. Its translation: CASSDPGRGYGYTF.

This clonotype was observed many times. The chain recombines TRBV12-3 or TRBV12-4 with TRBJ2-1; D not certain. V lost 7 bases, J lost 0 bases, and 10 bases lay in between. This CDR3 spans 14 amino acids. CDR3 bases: TGTGCCAGCACCGGAGACTTCTCCTACAATGAGCAGTTCTTC. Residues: CASTGDFSYNEQFF.

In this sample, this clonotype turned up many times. The CDR3 DNA is TGTGCCAGCAGCCAAGTTCGCGGCAATGAGCAGTTCTTC. Its translation is CASSQVRGNEQFF. The chain has TRBV14 and TRBJ2-1; the D is unclear. Trimming took 1 base from V and 6 from J, leaving 7 bases between them. This CDR3 has 13 residues. The germline V gene encodes CDR1 SGHDN and CDR2 FVKESK.

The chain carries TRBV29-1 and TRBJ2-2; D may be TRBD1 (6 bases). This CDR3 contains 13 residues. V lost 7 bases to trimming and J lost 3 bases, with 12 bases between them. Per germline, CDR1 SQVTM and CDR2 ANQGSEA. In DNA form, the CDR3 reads TGCAGCGCACCGGGACATGACACCGGGGAGCTGTTTTTT. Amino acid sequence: CSAPGHDTGELFF.

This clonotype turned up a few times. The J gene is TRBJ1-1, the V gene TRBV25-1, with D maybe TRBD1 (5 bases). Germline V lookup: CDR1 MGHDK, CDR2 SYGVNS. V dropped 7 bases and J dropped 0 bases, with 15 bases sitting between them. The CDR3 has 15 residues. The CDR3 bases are TGTGCCAGCAACGTAAGGGGCGGAATGAACACTGAAGCTTTCTTT. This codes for CASNVRGGMNTEAFF.

The CDR3 reads CASSRERQGRTGKQTDTQYF. CDR3 nucleotides: TGTGCCAGCAGCCGGGAAAGACAGGGAAGGACCGGCAAGCAGACAGATACGCAGTATTTT. The rearrangement uses TRBV11-1 and TRBJ2-3; TRBD1 matches 7 bases. Germline lookup yields CDR1 SGHAT and CDR2 FQDESV (reference sequence). This CDR3 is built from 20 residues. Germline trimming cut 5 bases from V and 3 bases from J; bases unmatched to any gene: 23. The whole variable domain, filled in from reference TRBV11-1 and TRBJ2-3, reads EAEVAQSPRYKITEKSQAVAFWCDPISGHATLYWYRQILGQGPELLVQFQDESVVDDSQLPKDRFSAERLKGVDSTLKIQPAELGDSAMYLCASSRERQGRTGKQTDTQYFGPGTRLTVL.

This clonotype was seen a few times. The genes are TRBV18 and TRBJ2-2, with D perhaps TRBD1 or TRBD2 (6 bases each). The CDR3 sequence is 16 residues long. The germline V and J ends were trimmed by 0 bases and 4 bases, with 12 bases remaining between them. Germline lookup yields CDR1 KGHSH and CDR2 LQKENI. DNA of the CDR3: TGTGCCAGCTCACCACCGGGGGGCCGTGGCACCGGGGAGCTGTTTTTT. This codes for CASSPPGGRGTGELFF.

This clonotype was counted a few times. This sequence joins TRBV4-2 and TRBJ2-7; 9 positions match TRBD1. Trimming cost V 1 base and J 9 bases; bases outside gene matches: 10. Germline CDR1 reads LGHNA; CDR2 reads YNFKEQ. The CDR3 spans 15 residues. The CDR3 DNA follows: TGTGCCAGCAGCCAAGGACCGGGACAGGGATGGAGGCAGTACTTC. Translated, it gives CASSQGPGQGWRQYF.

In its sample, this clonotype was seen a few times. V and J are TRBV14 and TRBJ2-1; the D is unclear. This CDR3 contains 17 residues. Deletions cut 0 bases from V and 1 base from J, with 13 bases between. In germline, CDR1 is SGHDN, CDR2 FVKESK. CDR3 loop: CASSQDRIVVSYNEQFF. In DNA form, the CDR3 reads TGTGCCAGCAGCCAAGATCGGATTGTTGTGTCCTACAATGAGCAGTTCTTC. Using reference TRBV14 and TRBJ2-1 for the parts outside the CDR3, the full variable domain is EAGVTQFPSHSVIEKGQTVTLRCDPISGHDNLYWYRRVMGKEIKFLLHFVKESKQDESGMPNNRFLAERTGGTYSTLKVQPAELEDSGVYFCASSQDRIVVSYNEQFFGPGTRLTVL.

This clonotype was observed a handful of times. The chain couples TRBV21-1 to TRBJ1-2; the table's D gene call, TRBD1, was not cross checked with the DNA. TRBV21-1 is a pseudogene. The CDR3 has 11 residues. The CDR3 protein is CASSTRGGYTF. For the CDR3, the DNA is TGTGCCAGCAGCACCAGGGGTGGCTACACCTTC.

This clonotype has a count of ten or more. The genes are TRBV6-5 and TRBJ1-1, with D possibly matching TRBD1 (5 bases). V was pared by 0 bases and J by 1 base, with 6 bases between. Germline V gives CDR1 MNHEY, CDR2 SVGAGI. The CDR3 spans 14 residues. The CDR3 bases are TGTGCCAGCAGTTACTCGAGGGGGAACACTGAAGCTTTCTTT. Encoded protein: CASSYSRGNTEAFF.

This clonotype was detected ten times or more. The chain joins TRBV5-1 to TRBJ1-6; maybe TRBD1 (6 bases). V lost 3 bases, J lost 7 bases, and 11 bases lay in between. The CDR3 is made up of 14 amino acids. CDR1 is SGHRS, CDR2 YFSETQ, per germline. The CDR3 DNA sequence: TGCGCCAGCAGCTGGGGGCGCGACAATTCACCCCTCCACTTT. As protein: CASSWGRDNSPLHF.

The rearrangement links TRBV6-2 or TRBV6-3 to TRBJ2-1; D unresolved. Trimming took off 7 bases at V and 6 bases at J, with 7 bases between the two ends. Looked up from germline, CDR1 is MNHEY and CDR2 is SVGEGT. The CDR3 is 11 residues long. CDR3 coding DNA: TGTGCCAGCACCGATAGCAATGAGCAGTTCTTC. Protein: CASTDSNEQFF.

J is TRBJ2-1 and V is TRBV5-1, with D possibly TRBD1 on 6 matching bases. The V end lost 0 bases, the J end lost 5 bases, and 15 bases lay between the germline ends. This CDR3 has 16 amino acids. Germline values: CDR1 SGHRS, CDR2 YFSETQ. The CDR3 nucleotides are TGCGCCAGCAGCTTGGACCAGGGGATGTTCGACAATGAGCAGTTCTTC. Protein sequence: CASSLDQGMFDNEQFF.

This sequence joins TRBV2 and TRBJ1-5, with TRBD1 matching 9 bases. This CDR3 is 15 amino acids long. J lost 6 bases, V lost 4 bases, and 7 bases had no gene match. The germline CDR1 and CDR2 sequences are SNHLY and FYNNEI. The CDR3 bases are TGTGCCAGCAGTGGGGGGGACAGGGTTATTCAGCCCCAGCATTTT. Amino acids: CASSGGDRVIQPQHF.